This TCR beta chain stems from a study of shared clonotypes between healthy human individuals. Study findings and constraints: Blood alone was sampled, and tissue repertoires likely differ. Shared across a handful of donors were roughly 5% of the naive CD4 clonotypes.

Methods used by the authors: Filtering differed since immunoSEQ provided only junctions, with no quality scores. Sequencing used immunoSEQ multiplex PCR; TCRdb keeps in-frame clones, though not all of them. V and J calls and clone size are copied from that table; D and trimming were computed from the DNA. The sample comprises approximately 650,000 clones, about 95% of which are singletons, and approximately 0.1% rests with the top ten. CDR3 length equals 16 residues. Germline CDR1 and CDR2: SGHVS and FNYEAQ. J lost 4 bases, V lost 4 bases, and 12 bases had no gene match. This clone was counted a few times. What it binds is unknown. CD8 cells regarded as naive lacked CD45RO, were positively chosen for CCR7, and omitted terminally differentiated effector memory CD45RA+ cells.

This chain links TRBV7-6 with TRBJ2-7, with 8 bases matching TRBD2. This clonotype originated in a woman aged 25 to 39 in good health. The sequencing sample was made of naive CD8+ T cells sorted from blood. The CDR3 coding sequence is TGTGCCAGCAGCTCCGGCGCTTTGGGACTAGTGTACGAGCAGTACTTC. This sequence encodes CASSSGALGLVYEQYF.